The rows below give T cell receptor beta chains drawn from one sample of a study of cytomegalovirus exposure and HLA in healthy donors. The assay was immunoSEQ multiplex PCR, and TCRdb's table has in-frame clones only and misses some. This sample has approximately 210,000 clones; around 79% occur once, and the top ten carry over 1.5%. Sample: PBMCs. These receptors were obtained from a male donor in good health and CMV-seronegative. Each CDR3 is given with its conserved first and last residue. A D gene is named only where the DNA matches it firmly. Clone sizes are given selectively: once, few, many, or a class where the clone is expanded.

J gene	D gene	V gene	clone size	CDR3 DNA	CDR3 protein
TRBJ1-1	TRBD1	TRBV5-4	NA	TGTGCCAGCAGCCGGGAGGGACAGGGACGGGACACTGAAGCTTTCTTT	CASSREGQGRDTEAFF
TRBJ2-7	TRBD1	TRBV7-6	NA	TGTGCCAGCAGCTTAGGTAGTTATAACGGACAGGGGGCTACCTCCTACGAGCAGTACTTC	CASSLGSYNGQGATSYEQYF
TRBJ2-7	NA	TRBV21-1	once	TGTGCCAGCCGCTCCGGCAGGGTACCCTACGAGCAGTACTTC	CASRSGRVPYEQYF
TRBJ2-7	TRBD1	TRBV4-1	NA	TGCGCCAGCAGCCAGAATCGGGACAGTCCCTACGAGCAGTACTTC	CASSQNRDSPYEQYF
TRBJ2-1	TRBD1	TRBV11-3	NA	TGTGCCAGCAGCCAGGGACAGGGTGCCTACAATGAGCAGTTCTTC	CASSQGQGAYNEQFF
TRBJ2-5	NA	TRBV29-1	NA	TGCAGCGGGTGGACGGGGCAAGAGACCCAGTACTTC	CSGWTGQETQYF
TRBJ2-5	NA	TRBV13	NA	TGTGCCAGCAGCGCTGACAATCAAGAGACCCAGTACTTC	CASSADNQETQYF
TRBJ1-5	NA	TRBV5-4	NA	TGTGCCAGCAGCTATAATAGCAATCAGCCCCAGCATTTT	CASSYNSNQPQHF
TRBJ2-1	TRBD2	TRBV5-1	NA	TGCGCCAGCAGCATACGGACTAGCGGGAGCGCCAATGAGCAGTTCTTC	CASSIRTSGSANEQFF
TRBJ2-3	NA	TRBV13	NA	TGTGCCAGCAGCTTAAGGAGTGGCACAGATACGCAGTATTTT	CASSLRSGTDTQYF
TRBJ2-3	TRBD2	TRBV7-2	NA	TGTGCCAGCAGCCCTAGGGACTATAGCACAGATACGCAGTATTTT	CASSPRDYSTDTQYF
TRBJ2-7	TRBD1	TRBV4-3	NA	TGCGCCAGCAGCATACGGACAGGCTCCTACGAGCAGTACTTC	CASSIRTGSYEQYF
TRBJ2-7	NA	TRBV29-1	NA	TGCAGCGTTGAGGGGGCTTCCTACGAGCAGTACTTC	CSVEGASYEQYF
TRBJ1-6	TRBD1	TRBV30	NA	TGTGCTGGGGACAGGGCAAATTCACCCCTCCACTTT	CAGDRANSPLHF
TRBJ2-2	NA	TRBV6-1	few	TGTGCCAGCAGTGCGAGGAGGGGGCAAGGCGGGGAGCTGTTTTTT	CASSARRGQGGELFF
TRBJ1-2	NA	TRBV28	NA	TGTGCCAGCAGAGGGGGGGCGAACTATGGCTACACCTTC	CASRGGANYGYTF
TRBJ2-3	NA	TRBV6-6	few	TGTGCCAGCAGTTACGCCGGGACAGATACGCAGTATTTT	CASSYAGTDTQYF
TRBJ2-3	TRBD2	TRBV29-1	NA	TGCAGCGTTTATAGCGGGGGGCGCACAGATACGCAGTATTTT	CSVYSGGRTDTQYF
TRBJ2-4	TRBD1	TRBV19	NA	TGTGCCAGTAGATCACCGGGACAGGGAGCCAAAAACATTCAGTACTTC	CASRSPGQGAKNIQYF
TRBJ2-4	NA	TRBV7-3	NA	TGTGCCAGCAGCTTAACGGGTGGGAGAGGGAGAAACATTCAGTACTTC	CASSLTGGRGRNIQYF
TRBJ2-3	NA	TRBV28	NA	TGTGCCAGCAGTGCAGGGAGGAGGGGCAGGGCAGATACGCAGTATTTT	CASSAGRRGRADTQYF
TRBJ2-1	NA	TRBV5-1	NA	TGCGCCAGCAGCTTGGAGTTGAGCTCCTACAATGAGCAGTTCTTC	CASSLELSSYNEQFF
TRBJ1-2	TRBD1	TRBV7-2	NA	TGTGCCAGCAGCGCCCGGACAGGCGTCTACACCTTC	CASSARTGVYTF
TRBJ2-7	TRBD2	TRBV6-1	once	TGTGCCAGCTCTAGCGGGAGGGCCAGGTACGAGCAGTACTTC	CASSSGRARYEQYF
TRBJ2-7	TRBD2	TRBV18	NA	TGTGCCAGCTCACTCCCGTCGGGCATCAGTGGTAGCGGGAGGGCCGCAGAGCAGTACTTC	CASSLPSGISGSGRAAEQYF
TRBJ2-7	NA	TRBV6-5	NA	TGTGCCAGCAGTTACAGCGGTTCCTACGAGCAGTACTTC	CASSYSGSYEQYF
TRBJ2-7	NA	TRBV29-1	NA	TGCAGCGTTCGCGACAGGACCCGCTCCTACGAGCAGTACTTC	CSVRDRTRSYEQYF
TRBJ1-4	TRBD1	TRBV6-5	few	TGTGCCAGCAGTGGACAGGGGAATGAAAAACTGTTTTTT	CASSGQGNEKLFF
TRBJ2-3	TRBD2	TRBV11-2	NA	TGTGCCAGCAGCTTAGATGGCGGGAGAGCAGATACGCAGTATTTT	CASSLDGGRADTQYF
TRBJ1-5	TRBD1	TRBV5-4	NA	TGTGCCAGCAGCATCGGGACAGGGGGCAATCAGCCCCAGCATTTT	CASSIGTGGNQPQHF
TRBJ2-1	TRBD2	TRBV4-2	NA	TGTGCCAGCAGCCAAGCGTGGTCCTCGACTAGCGGGGGGAATGAGCAGTTCTTC	CASSQAWSSTSGGNEQFF
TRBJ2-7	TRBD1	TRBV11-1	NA	TGTGCCAGCAGCTTTACAGGGGGCTACGAGCAGTACTTC	CASSFTGGYEQYF
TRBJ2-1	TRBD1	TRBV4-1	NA	TGCGCCAGCAGCCAAGTGGACAGGGGGCCTGAGCAGTTCTTC	CASSQVDRGPEQFF
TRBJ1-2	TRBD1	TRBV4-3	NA	TGCGCCAGCAGCCAGACAGGGGGATATGGCTACACCTTC	CASSQTGGYGYTF
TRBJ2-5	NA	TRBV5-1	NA	TGCGCCAGCAGCTTGGGAGGGCCAGAGACCCAGTACTTC	CASSLGGPETQYF
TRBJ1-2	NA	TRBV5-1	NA	TGCGCCAGCAGCTCCGGACAGCGCTATGGCTACACCTTC	CASSSGQRYGYTF
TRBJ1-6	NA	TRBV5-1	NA	TGCGCCAGCAGCTTGGACAGGGATGATTCACCCCTCCACTTT	CASSLDRDDSPLHF
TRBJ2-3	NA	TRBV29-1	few	TGCAGCGTTGAAGGGGGGAAGGGGGCAGATACGCAGTATTTT	CSVEGGKGADTQYF
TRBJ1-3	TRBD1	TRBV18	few	TGTGCCAGCTCACCACGCGGGACAGGCTCTGGAAACACCATATATTTT	CASSPRGTGSGNTIYF
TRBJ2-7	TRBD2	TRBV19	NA	TGTGCCAGCGGGGCTAGCGGGAGTTTTTCCTACGAGCAGTACTTC	CASGASGSFSYEQYF
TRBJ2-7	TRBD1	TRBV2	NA	TGTGCCAGCAGAGTACAGGGGAACTCCTACGAGCAGTACTTC	CASRVQGNSYEQYF
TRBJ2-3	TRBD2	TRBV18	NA	TGTGCCAGCTCACCACCGTCTAGCGGGGGGGCCAGAAATACGCAGTATTTT	CASSPPSSGGARNTQYF
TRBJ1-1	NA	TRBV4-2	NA	TGTGCCAGCAGCCAAGCCGCCGCGGGACCGGACACTGAAGCTTTCTTT	CASSQAAAGPDTEAFF
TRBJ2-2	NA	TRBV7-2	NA	TGTGCCAGCAGCCCGGGCCGCGGGACCCGGCCTAGGGGGGGCGGGGAGCTGTTTTTT	CASSPGRGTRPRGGGELFF
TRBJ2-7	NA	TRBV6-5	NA	TGTGCCACCTCGCGGGGAACGAGGGTTGTCTACGAGCAGTACTTC	CATSRGTRVVYEQYF
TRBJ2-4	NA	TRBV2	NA	TGTGCCAGCAGTGACAGAGGCCTAGCGAGGAGCATTCAGTACTTC	CASSDRGLARSIQYF
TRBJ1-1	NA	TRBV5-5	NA	TGTGCCAGCAGCGGCCCGACAGGGAACACTGAAGCTTTCTTT	CASSGPTGNTEAFF
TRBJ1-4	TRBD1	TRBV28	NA	TGTGCCACCTGCAGCCGGGACAGGGGAGAAAAACTGTTTTTT	CATCSRDRGEKLFF